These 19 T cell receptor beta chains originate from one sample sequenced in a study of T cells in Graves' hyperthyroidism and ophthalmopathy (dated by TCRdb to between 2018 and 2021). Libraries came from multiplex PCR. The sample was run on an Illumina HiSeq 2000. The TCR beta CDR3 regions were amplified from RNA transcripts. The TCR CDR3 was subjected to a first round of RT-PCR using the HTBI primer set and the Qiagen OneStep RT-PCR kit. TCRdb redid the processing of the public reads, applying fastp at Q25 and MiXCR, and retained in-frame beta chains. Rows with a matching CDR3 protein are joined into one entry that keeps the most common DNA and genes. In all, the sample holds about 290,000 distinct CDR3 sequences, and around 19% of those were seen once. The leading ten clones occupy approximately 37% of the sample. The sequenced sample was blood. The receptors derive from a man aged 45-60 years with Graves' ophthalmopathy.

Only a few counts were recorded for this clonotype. Here the CDR3 DNA reads TGTGCCAGTAGCAAAAACCAGGGAGTCTACGAGCAGTACTTC. It is translated as CASSKNQGVYEQYF. The chain links TRBV19 to TRBJ2-7; D is possibly TRBD1 or TRBD2 (5 bases each). The V and J ends lost 6 bases and 3 bases respectively, with 15 bases between them. The CDR3 consists of 14 residues. Germline loops: CDR1 LNHDA, CDR2 SQIVND (reference sequence).

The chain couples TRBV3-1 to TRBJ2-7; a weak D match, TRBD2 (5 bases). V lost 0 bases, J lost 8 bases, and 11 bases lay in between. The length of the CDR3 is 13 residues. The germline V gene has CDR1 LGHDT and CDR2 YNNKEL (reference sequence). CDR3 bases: TGTGCCAGCAGCCAAGATCTGGGAGTTCAGCAGTACTTC. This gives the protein CASSQDLGVQQYF.

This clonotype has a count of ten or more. CDR3 in amino acids: CASSFSTGGVNYGYTF. CDR3 sequence (DNA): TGTGCCAGCAGCTTCAGCACAGGGGGCGTCAACTATGGCTACACCTTC. The V gene is TRBV13, the J gene TRBJ1-2, with TRBD1 matching 9 bases. Germline CDR1 reads PRHDT; CDR2 reads FYEKMQ (reference sequence). Losses at the gene ends were 3 bases for V and 2 bases for J; bases not matched to a gene: 7. The CDR3 contains 16 residues.

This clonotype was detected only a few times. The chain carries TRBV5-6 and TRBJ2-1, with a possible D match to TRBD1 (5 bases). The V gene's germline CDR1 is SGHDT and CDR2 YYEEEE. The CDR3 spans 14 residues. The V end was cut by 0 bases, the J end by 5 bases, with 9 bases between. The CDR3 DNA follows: TGTGCCAGCAGCTTGGTGGTGACAGACAATGAGCAGTTCTTC. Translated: CASSLVVTDNEQFF.

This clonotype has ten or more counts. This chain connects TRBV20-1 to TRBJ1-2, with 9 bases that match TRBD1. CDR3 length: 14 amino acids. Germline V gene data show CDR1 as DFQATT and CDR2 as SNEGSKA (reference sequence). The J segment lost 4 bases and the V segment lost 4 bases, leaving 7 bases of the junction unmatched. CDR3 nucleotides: TGCAGTGCTACCCGGGACAGGGAAAGCTATGGCTACACCTTC. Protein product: CSATRDRESYGYTF.

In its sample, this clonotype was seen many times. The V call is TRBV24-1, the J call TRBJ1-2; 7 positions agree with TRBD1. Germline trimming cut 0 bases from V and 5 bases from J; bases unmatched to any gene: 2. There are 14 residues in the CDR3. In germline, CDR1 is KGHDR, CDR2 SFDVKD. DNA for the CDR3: TGTGCCACCAGTGATTTGGGGACAGAATATGGCTACACCTTC. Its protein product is CATSDLGTEYGYTF.

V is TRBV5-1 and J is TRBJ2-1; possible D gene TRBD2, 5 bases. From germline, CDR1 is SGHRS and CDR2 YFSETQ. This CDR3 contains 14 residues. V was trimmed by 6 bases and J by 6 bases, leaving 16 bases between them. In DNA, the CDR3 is TGCGCCAGCAATCTAGAGGGAGCCGGCAATGAGCAGTTCTTC. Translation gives CASNLEGAGNEQFF.

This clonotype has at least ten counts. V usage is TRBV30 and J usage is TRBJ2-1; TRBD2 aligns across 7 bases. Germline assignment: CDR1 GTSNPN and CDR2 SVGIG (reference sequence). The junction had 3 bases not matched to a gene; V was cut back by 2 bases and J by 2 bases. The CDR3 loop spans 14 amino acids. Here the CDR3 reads CAWSSGGPYNEQFF. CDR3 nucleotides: TGTGCCTGGAGTTCGGGGGGACCCTACAATGAGCAGTTCTTC.

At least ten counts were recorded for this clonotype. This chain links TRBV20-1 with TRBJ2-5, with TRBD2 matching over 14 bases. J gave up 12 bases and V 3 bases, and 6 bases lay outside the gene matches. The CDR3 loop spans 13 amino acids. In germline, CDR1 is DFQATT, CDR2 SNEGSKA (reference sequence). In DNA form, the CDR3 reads TGCAGTGCTAGTCCCGGACTAGCGGGAGGCGAGTACTTC. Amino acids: CSASPGLAGGEYF.

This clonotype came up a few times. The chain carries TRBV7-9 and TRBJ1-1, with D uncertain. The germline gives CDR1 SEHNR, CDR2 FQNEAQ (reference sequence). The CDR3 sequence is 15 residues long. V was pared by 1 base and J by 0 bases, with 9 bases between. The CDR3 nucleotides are TGTGCCAGCAGCTTAGACAGCTCAGTGAACACTGAAGCTTTCTTT. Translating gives CASSLDSSVNTEAFF.

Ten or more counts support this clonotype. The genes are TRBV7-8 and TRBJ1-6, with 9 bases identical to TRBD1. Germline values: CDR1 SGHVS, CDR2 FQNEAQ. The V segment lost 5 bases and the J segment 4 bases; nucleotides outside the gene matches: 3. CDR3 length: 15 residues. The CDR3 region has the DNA TGTGCCAGCAGCCCTGGACAGGGGTATAATTCACCCCTCCACTTT. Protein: CASSPGQGYNSPLHF. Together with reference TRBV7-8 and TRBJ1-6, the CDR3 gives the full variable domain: GAGVSQSPRYKVAKRGQDVALRCDPISGHVSLFWYQQALGQGPEFLTYFQNEAQLDKSGLPSDRFFAERPEGSVSTLKIQRTQQEDSAVYLCASSPGQGYNSPLHFGNGTRLTVT.

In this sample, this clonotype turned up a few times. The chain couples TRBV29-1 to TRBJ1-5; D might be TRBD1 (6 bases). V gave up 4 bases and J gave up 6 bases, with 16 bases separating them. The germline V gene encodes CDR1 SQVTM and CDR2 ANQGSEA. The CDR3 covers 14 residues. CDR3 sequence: CSVVEGDVRQPQHF. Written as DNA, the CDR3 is TGCAGCGTTGTTGAGGGGGACGTGCGTCAGCCCCAGCATTTT.

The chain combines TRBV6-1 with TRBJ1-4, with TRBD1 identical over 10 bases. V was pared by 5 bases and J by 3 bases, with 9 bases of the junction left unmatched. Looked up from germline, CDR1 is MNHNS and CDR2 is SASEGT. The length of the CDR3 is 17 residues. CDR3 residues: CASSSRGTGASNEKLFF. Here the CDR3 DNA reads TGTGCCAGCAGTTCCCGAGGGACAGGGGCGTCTAATGAAAAACTGTTTTTT.

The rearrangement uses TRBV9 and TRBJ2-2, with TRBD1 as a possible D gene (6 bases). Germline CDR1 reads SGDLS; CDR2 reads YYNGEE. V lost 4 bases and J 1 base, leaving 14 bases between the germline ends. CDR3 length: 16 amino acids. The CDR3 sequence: CASSPSTGRNTGELFF. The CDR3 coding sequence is TGTGCCAGCAGCCCGTCAACAGGGCGGAACACCGGGGAGCTGTTTTTT.

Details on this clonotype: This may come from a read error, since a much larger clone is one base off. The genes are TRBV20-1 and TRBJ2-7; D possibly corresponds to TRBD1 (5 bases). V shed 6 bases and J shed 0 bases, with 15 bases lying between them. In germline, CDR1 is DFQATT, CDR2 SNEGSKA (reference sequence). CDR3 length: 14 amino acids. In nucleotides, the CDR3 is TGCAGTGCCCGCTCAGGGCCGTTCTCCTACGAGCAGTACTTC. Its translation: CSARSGPFSYEQYF.

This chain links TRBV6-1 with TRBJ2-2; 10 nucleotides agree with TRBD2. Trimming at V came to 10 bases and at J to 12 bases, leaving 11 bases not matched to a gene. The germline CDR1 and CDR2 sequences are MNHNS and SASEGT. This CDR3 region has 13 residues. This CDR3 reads CATLLAGASQLFF. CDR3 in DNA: TGTGCCACCCTCCTAGCGGGAGCGTCCCAGCTGTTTTTT.

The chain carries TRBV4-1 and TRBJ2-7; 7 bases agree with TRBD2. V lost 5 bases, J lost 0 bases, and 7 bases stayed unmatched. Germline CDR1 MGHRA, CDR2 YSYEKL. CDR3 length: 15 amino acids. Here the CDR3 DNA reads TGCGCCAGCAGCTATACTAGCGAAAACTCCTACGAGCAGTACTTC. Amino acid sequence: CASSYTSENSYEQYF.

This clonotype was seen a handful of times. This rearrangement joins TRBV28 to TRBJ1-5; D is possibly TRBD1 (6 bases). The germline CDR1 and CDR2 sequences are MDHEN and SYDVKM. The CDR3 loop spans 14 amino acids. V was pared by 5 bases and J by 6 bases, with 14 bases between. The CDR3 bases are TGTGCCAGCAGTCAATACAGGGAAGCTCAGCCCCAGCATTTT. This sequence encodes CASSQYREAQPQHF.

The CDR3 region is CASSQVRGTRGTDTQYF. The CDR3 DNA is TGTGCCAGCAGCCAAGTAAGGGGGACTAGGGGGACAGATACGCAGTATTTT. The chain recombines TRBV4-2 with TRBJ2-3, with 8 positions matching TRBD2. Trimming cost V 1 base and J 3 bases; bases outside gene matches: 9. The CDR3 has 17 residues. CDR1 and CDR2 (germline): LGHNA, YNFKEQ.